These 12 T cell receptor beta chains share one sample of origin, sequenced in a study of regulatory T cells in long-lasting Graves disease. Combining iRepertoire HTBI primers with Arm-PCR of CDR3 regions, the authors built TCR beta libraries. One entry per CDR3 protein, called by TCRdb with MiXCR from the multiplex PCR reads. The table includes 650,000 to 850,000 distinct CDR3 sequences, around 30% detected once. Time point described: persistent/refractory GD, antithyroid drugs over 5 years with positive TRAb. There was RNA extracted from PBMCs, and the TCR library was made from it. The material was peripheral blood mononuclear cells (PBMCs), obtained when the disease was refractory, from a patient treated with antithyroid drugs. The receptor source for this set is a female donor with Graves disease.

The V and J genes are TRBV12-3 or TRBV12-4 and TRBJ2-7, with a possible D match to TRBD1 (6 bases). CDR3 length: 17 residues. Deletions cut 1 base from V and 3 bases from J, with 19 bases between. The CDR3 loop is CASSLVLTRGGYYEQYF. The CDR3 DNA follows: TGTGCCAGCAGTTTAGTGCTGACCAGGGGTGGCTACTACGAGCAGTACTTC.

The chain uses TRBV11-1 and TRBJ2-7; D is possibly TRBD2 (5 bases). The CDR3 runs to 13 residues. The germline V and J ends were trimmed by 6 bases and 1 base, with 10 bases remaining between them. The germline CDR1 and CDR2 sequences are SGHAT and FQDESV (reference sequence). CDR3 DNA: TGTGCCAGCAGACCTGGACTGTCCTACGAGCAGTACTTC. This gives the protein CASRPGLSYEQYF.

The chain combines TRBV7-9 with TRBJ1-2, with D unresolved. Trimming took 0 bases from V and 7 from J, leaving 9 bases between them. Germline-derived CDR1 and CDR2 are SEHNR and FQNEAQ (reference sequence). The CDR3 is made up of 13 amino acids. The DNA for the CDR3 is TGTGCCAGCAGCTTAGCAGGGAAACTTGGCTACACCTTC. Residues: CASSLAGKLGYTF. The entire variable domain, with the rest obtained from reference TRBV7-9 and TRBJ1-2, is as follows: DTGVSQNPRHKITKRGQNVTFRCDPISEHNRLYWYRQTLGQGPEFLTYFQNEAQLEKSRLLSDRFSAERPKGSFSTLEIQRTEQGDSAMYLCASSLAGKLGYTFGSGTRLTVV.

The rearrangement links TRBV12-3 or TRBV12-4 to TRBJ1-2; TRBD1 matches 8 bases. The CDR3 covers 13 residues. Trimming cost V 6 bases and J 13 bases; bases outside gene matches: 13. The CDR3 spells CASSGGTGDTCTF. The CDR3, as DNA: TGTGCCAGCAGCGGCGGGACAGGAGATACCTGCACCTTC.

This clonotype has a handful of counts. The chain combines TRBV7-9 with TRBJ1-1; D possibly corresponds to TRBD1 (6 bases). The CDR3 has 14 residues. Trimming stripped 1 base from V and 3 bases from J, with 9 bases between. Germline V CDR1 and CDR2: SEHNR, FQNEAQ (reference sequence). This CDR3 is CASSLGQVYTEAFF. In DNA, the CDR3 is TGTGCCAGCAGCTTAGGACAGGTATACACTGAAGCTTTCTTT. The whole variable domain, filled in from reference TRBV7-9 and TRBJ1-1, reads DTGVSQNPRHKITKRGQNVTFRCDPISEHNRLYWYRQTLGQGPEFLTYFQNEAQLEKSRLLSDRFSAERPKGSFSTLEIQRTEQGDSAMYLCASSLGQVYTEAFFGQGTRLTVV.

The sample holds one count of this clonotype. This chain connects TRBV29-1 to TRBJ1-1; TRBD1 is a possible D gene (5 bases). Trimming took 6 bases from V and 0 from J, leaving 11 bases between them. The CDR3 contains 13 residues. The germline V gene encodes CDR1 SQVTM and CDR2 ANQGSEA. The CDR3 sequence: CSVDTSMNTEAFF. The DNA of the CDR3 is TGCAGCGTGGACACCTCGATGAACACTGAAGCTTTCTTT.

This clonotype was picked up a small number of times. The chain is built from TRBV7-9 and TRBJ1-1; D is unclear. Germline V gene data show CDR1 as SEHNR and CDR2 as FQNEAQ (reference sequence). This CDR3 spans 15 amino acids. Trimming stripped 5 bases from V and 7 bases from J, with 20 bases between. The chain's CDR3 is CASSRGVELLYEAFF. The CDR3 DNA reads TGTGCCAGCAGCCGCGGGGTGGAGCTACTATATGAAGCTTTCTTT. The full variable domain, completed using reference TRBV7-9 and TRBJ1-1, is DTGVSQNPRHKITKRGQNVTFRCDPISEHNRLYWYRQTLGQGPEFLTYFQNEAQLEKSRLLSDRFSAERPKGSFSTLEIQRTEQGDSAMYLCASSRGVELLYEAFFGQGTRLTVV.

A few counts support this clonotype. The CDR3 sequence: CASRGARDYGYTF. In DNA form, the CDR3 reads TGTGCCAGTAGGGGGGCGCGAGACTATGGCTACACCTTC. The V call is TRBV19, the J call TRBJ1-2; D possibly corresponds to TRBD1 (6 bases). This CDR3 spans 13 amino acids. Germline V gives CDR1 LNHDA, CDR2 SQIVND (reference sequence). With 6 bases removed from V and 3 bases from J, the gap between germline ends came to 11 bases.

CDR3: CASSVEGHAGNTIYF. The CDR3 DNA reads TGTGCCAGCAGCGTAGAGGGTCATGCTGGAAACACCATATATTTT. V gene TRBV9 combines with J gene TRBJ1-3; D is unclear. The CDR3 has 15 amino acids. The germline CDR1 and CDR2 sequences are SGDLS and YYNGEE. V shed 0 bases and J shed 2 bases, with 9 bases lying between them.

V usage is TRBV6-2 or TRBV6-3 and J usage is TRBJ2-7; D is unresolved. V was trimmed by 3 bases and J by 0 bases, leaving 9 bases between them. The V gene's germline CDR1 is MNHEY and CDR2 SVGEGT. The length of the CDR3 is 14 residues. DNA for the CDR3: TGTGCCAGCAGTTATCGTCCAGCCTCCTACGAGCAGTACTTC. Amino acids: CASSYRPASYEQYF.

The chain couples TRBV27 to TRBJ1-1, with 10 bases identical to TRBD1. V lost 2 bases to trimming and J lost 11 bases; unmatched junction nucleotides: 8. The length of the CDR3 is 14 residues. Germline V gene data show CDR1 as MNHEY and CDR2 as SMNVEV (reference sequence). For the CDR3, the DNA is TGTGCCAGCAGTTTAGACAGGGGGCTTACCGGGGCTTTCTTT. This codes for CASSLDRGLTGAFF.

This clonotype was counted a few times. The chain uses TRBV11-2 and TRBJ1-1; TRBD1 matches at 10 bases. The ends lost 7 bases at V and 4 bases at J; junction bases unmatched: 12. CDR1 and CDR2 (germline): SGHAT, FQNNGV. This CDR3 spans 16 amino acids. This chain's CDR3 is CASTSIGTGATTEAFF. The CDR3 DNA is TGTGCCAGCACCTCCATCGGGACAGGGGCCACCACTGAAGCTTTCTTT.